This entry lists 10 T cell receptor beta chains sequenced from one sample in a study of T-cell reconstitution after alpha-beta-depleted transplantation in children. Preparing the TCRbeta library involved the use of unique molecular identifiers. From the PCR reads, TCRdb called clonotypes with MiXCR, one entry per CDR3 protein. This table holds about 360,000 distinct CDR3 sequences, about an eighth found once. The source was PBMCs, collected from the stem cell graft. The source is a human donor who donated a stem cell graft to a child with Fanconi anemia.

This clonotype has a count of ten or more. The chain recombines TRBV20-1 with TRBJ2-1; 9 positions match TRBD1. J was trimmed by 10 bases and V by 6 bases; bases with no gene match: 16. The CDR3 totals 15 residues. The germline CDR1 and CDR2 sequences are DFQATT and SNEGSKA (reference sequence). The CDR3 DNA reads as TGCAGTGCCATCACCCTGGGGACAGGGAGGTACGAGCAGTTCTTC. Translation gives CSAITLGTGRYEQFF.

This clonotype was counted only a few times. The V gene is TRBV10-2, the J gene TRBJ1-1; 7 bases are shared with TRBD1. CDR1 WSHSY and CDR2 SAAADI come from the germline V gene. J was trimmed by 3 bases and V by 7 bases; bases with no gene match: 5. This CDR3 comprises 13 residues. In nucleotides, the CDR3 is TGCGCCAGCATAGATGACAGGGACACTGAAGCTTTCTTT. This codes for CASIDDRDTEAFF.

This chain joins TRBV30 and TRBJ2-5, with a weak D call TRBD1 (6 bases). The V gene lost 0 bases and the J gene lost 3 bases, with 8 bases spanning the gap. Germline V lookup: CDR1 GTSNPN, CDR2 SVGIG (reference sequence). This CDR3 spans 13 amino acids. CDR3 sequence reads: CAWSVRTEETQYF. The CDR3 DNA sequence: TGTGCCTGGAGTGTTCGGACAGAAGAGACCCAGTACTTC.

Here the CDR3 reads CASSAGTGLSDTQYF. In DNA form, the CDR3 reads TGTGCCAGCAGCGCCGGGACAGGGCTGTCAGATACGCAGTATTTT. The chain employs TRBV9 and TRBJ2-3, with 9 bases aligning to TRBD1. After removal of 3 bases from V and 4 bases from J, the junction contained 6 bases not matched to a gene. Per germline, CDR1 SGDLS and CDR2 YYNGEE. The CDR3 has 15 amino acids.

The rearrangement joins TRBV7-3 to TRBJ2-1; weak D call: TRBD2 (5 bases). This CDR3 has 15 residues. Germline V gene lookup returns CDR1 SGHTA and CDR2 FQGTGA. V lost 1 base and J 4 bases, leaving 11 bases between the germline ends. The CDR3 sequence: CASSLNSDSYNEQFF. The CDR3 DNA sequence: TGTGCCAGCAGCTTAAATAGCGACTCGTACAATGAGCAGTTCTTC.

This clonotype turned up a few times. Here the CDR3 reads CASSRPGGYNEQFF. CDR3 bases: TGTGCCAGCAGCCGCCCCGGGGGGTACAATGAGCAGTTCTTC. The chain joins TRBV7-2 to TRBJ2-1; 7 nucleotides agree with TRBD2. There are 14 residues in the CDR3. Germline V CDR1 and CDR2: SGHTA, FQGNSA. J lost 4 bases, V lost 5 bases, and 5 bases had no gene match.

This clonotype was recorded at least ten times. The chain joins TRBV7-9 to TRBJ2-7; D may be TRBD2 (6 bases). Germline V gene sequence: CDR1 SEHNR, CDR2 FQNEAQ (reference sequence). V gave up 4 bases and J gave up 4 bases, with 17 bases separating them. CDR3 length equals 15 residues. The CDR3 protein is CASSSGAPPKYEQYF. The CDR3 coding sequence is TGTGCCAGCAGCTCGGGAGCTCCCCCAAAATACGAGCAGTACTTC. Full variable domain (rest looked up from reference TRBV7-9 and TRBJ2-7): DTGVSQNPRHKITKRGQNVTFRCDPISEHNRLYWYRQTLGQGPEFLTYFQNEAQLEKSRLLSDRFSAERPKGSFSTLEIQRTEQGDSAMYLCASSSGAPPKYEQYFGPGTRLTVT.

Points on this clonotype: This clone may be a read error of a much larger clone one base away. The V gene is TRBV20-1, the J gene TRBJ2-5, with a weak D call TRBD1 (6 bases). The CDR3 has 14 amino acids. The germline CDR1 and CDR2 sequences are DFQATT and SNEGSKA (reference sequence). CDR3 residues: CSGRDRIGGETQYF. For the CDR3, the DNA is TGCAGTGGTAGAGATCGAATAGGGGGAGAGACCCAGTACTTC.

Only a few counts were recorded for this clonotype. The J gene is TRBJ2-2, the V gene TRBV6-1; TRBD2 aligns across 8 bases. Losses at the gene ends were 6 bases for V and 4 bases for J; bases not matched to a gene: 7. The CDR3 totals 15 residues. Germline-derived CDR1 and CDR2 are MNHNS and SASEGT. CDR3 loop: CASSLPRGGTGELFF. The CDR3 coding sequence is TGTGCCAGCAGCCTACCCCGGGGGGGCACCGGGGAGCTGTTTTTT.

The V gene is TRBV2, the J gene TRBJ2-5, with D possibly TRBD2 on 6 matching bases. Germline CDR1 and CDR2: SNHLY and FYNNEI. With 7 bases removed from V and 13 bases from J, the gap between germline ends came to 19 bases. The CDR3 contains 12 residues. The CDR3 loop is CASKDRGLHGYF. The CDR3 nucleotides read TGTGCCAGCAAAGACCGCGGACTACATGGGTACTTC.